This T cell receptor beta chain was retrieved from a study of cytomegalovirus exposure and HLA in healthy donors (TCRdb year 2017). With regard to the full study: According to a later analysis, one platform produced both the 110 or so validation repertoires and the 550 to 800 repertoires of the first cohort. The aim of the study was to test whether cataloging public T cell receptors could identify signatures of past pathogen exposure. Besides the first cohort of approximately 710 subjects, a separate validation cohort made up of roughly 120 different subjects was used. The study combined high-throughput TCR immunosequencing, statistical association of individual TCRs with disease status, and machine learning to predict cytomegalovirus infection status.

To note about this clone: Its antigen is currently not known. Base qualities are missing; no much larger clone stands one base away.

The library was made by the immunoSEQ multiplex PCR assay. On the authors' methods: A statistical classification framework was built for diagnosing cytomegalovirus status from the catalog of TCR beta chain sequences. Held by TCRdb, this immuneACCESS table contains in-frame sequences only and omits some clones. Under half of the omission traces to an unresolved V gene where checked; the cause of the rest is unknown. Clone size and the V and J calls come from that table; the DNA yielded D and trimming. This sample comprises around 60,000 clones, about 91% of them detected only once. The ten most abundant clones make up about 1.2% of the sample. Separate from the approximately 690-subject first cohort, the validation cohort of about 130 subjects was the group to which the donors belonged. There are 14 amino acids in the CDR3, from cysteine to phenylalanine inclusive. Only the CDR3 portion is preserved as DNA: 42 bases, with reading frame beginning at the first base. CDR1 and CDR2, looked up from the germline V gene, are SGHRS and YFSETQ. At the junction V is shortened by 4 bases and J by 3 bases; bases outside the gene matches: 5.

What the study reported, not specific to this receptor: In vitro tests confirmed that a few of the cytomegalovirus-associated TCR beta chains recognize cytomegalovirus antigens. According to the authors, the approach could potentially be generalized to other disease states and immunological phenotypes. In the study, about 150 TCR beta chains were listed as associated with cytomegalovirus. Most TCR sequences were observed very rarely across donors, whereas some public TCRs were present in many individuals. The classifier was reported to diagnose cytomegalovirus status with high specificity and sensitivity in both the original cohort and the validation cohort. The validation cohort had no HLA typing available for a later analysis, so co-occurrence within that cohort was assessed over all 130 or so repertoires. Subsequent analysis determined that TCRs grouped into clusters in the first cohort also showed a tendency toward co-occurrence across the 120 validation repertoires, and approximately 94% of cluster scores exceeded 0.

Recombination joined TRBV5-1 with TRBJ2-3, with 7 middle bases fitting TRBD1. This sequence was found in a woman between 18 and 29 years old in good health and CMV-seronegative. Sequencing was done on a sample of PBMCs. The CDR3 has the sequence CASSPGQKTDTQYF. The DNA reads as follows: TGCGCCAGCAGCCCGGGACAGAAAACAGATACGCAGTATTTT. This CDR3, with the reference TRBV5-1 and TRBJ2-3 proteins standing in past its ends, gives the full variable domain KAGVTQTPRYLIKTRGQQVTLSCSPISGHRSVSWYQQTPGQGLQFLFEYFSETQRNKGNFPGRFSGRQFSNSRSEMNVSTLELGDSALYLCASSPGQKTDTQYFGPGTRLTVL.